The 13 T cell receptor beta chains below all came from one sample that was sequenced in a study of control samples from healthy donors and cancer patients. Clones were sequenced by immunoSEQ multiplex PCR, and TCRdb holds only the in-frame ones, with some missing. The sample lists 150,000 to 200,000 clones; roughly 91% were seen once. Specimen: blood. These receptors originate from a woman younger than 45 in good health.

V and J are TRBV5-1 and TRBJ1-5; a possible D gene is TRBD1 (5 bases). V was pared by 1 base and J by 0 bases, with 11 bases between. Germline V lookup: CDR1 SGHRS, CDR2 YFSETQ. The CDR3 consists of 16 residues. The CDR3 protein is CASSLSGSYSNQPQHF. As DNA, the CDR3 is TGCGCCAGCAGCTTGTCAGGGTCTTATAGCAATCAGCCCCAGCATTTT. The complete variable domain, with remaining parts taken from reference TRBV5-1 and TRBJ1-5, reads KAGVTQTPRYLIKTRGQQVTLSCSPISGHRSVSWYQQTPGQGLQFLFEYFSETQRNKGNFPGRFSGRQFSNSRSEMNVSTLELGDSALYLCASSLSGSYSNQPQHFGDGTRLSIL.

This clone came up a few times. The chain carries TRBV5-6 and TRBJ2-5; D gene ambiguous. CDR1 and CDR2 (germline): SGHDT, YYEEEE. Trimming pared 2 bases from V and 2 bases from J, leaving 13 bases between. The CDR3 totals 15 residues. The CDR3 region is CASSFRRFFQETQYF. CDR3 nucleotides: TGTGCCAGCAGCTTTCGGCGGTTCTTTCAAGAGACCCAGTACTTC.

The genes are TRBV5-4 and TRBJ1-2, with D uncertain. The CDR3 runs 12 residues. Germline V lookup: CDR1 SGHNT, CDR2 YYREEE (reference sequence). V was shortened by 5 bases and J by 1 base, with 6 bases between the two germline ends. The DNA for the CDR3 is TGTGCCAGCAGGCCGGTTAACTATGGCTACACCTTC. Translation: CASRPVNYGYTF.

The chain uses TRBV5-1 and TRBJ1-1; no reliable D call. V lost 0 bases to trimming and J lost 4 bases, with 7 bases between them. Germline V CDR1 and CDR2: SGHRS, YFSETQ. This CDR3 is 13 amino acids long. The DNA of the CDR3 is TGCGCCAGCAGCTTGGGGAGGACCACTGAAGCTTTCTTT. The encoded protein is CASSLGRTTEAFF.

V usage is TRBV27 and J usage is TRBJ2-7; perhaps TRBD1 as D (6 bases). This CDR3 has 15 residues. V lost 5 bases, J lost 0 bases, and 14 bases lay in between. Per germline, CDR1 MNHEY and CDR2 SMNVEV (reference sequence). CDR3 nucleotides: TGTGCCAGCAGTAGAATGACAGGCTTCTCCTACGAGCAGTACTTC. Translation: CASSRMTGFSYEQYF.

The table lists this clone with a count of one. V is TRBV2 and J is TRBJ1-1; 7 bases map to TRBD1. This CDR3 contains 14 residues. Trimming at V came to 4 bases and at J to 7 bases, leaving 9 bases not matched to a gene. Germline CDR1 reads SNHLY; CDR2 reads FYNNEI. CDR3 sequence: CASSVRTGSGEAFF. CDR3 bases: TGTGCCAGCAGTGTAAGGACAGGATCGGGTGAAGCTTTCTTT.

This clone was observed a single time. The chain uses TRBV7-9 and TRBJ1-5; TRBD1 matches 9 bases. V lost 0 bases and J lost 5; bases outside the gene matches: 5. The CDR3 extends over 16 amino acids. Germline CDR1 and CDR2: SEHNR and FQNEAQ (reference sequence). CDR3 residues: CASSLAPGQGDQPQHF. Here the CDR3 DNA reads TGTGCCAGCAGCTTAGCGCCGGGACAGGGTGATCAGCCCCAGCATTTT.

The chain recombines TRBV3-1 (or the pseudogene TRBV3-2) with TRBJ2-7; the match to TRBD1 covers 7 bases. Germline loops: CDR1 LGHDT, CDR2 YNNKEL (reference sequence). V gave up 1 base and J gave up 0 bases; unmatched junction bases: 0. CDR3 length: 14 residues. For the CDR3, the DNA is TGTGCCAGCAGCCAAGGACAGGGCTCCTACGAGCAGTACTTC. It specifies CASSQGQGSYEQYF.

Remarks on this clone: The sample holds other DNA sequences that translate to the same CDR3. The J gene is TRBJ1-1, the V gene TRBV6-5; D may be TRBD1 (6 bases). The germline V and J ends were trimmed by 0 bases and 5 bases, with 7 bases remaining between them. The CDR3 extends over 13 amino acids. Germline V gene sequence: CDR1 MNHEY, CDR2 SVGAGI. CDR3 amino acids: CASSYSRGTEAFF. CDR3 nucleotide sequence: TGTGCCAGCAGTTACTCGAGGGGGACTGAAGCTTTCTTT.

The chain uses TRBV15 and TRBJ2-5; 7 bases fit TRBD1. Germline V lookup: CDR1 LNHNV, CDR2 YYDKDF (reference sequence). The length of the CDR3 is 15 residues. The V and J ends lost 4 bases and 3 bases, in that order; junction bases with no gene match: 8. The CDR3 here is CATSTPTGAKETQYF. The CDR3 DNA is TGTGCCACCAGCACCCCTACAGGGGCGAAAGAGACCCAGTACTTC.

This clone was detected ten times or more. This chain uses TRBV7-9 with TRBJ2-2, with 7 bases identical to TRBD1. After removal of 6 bases from V and 3 bases from J, the junction contained 7 bases not matched to a gene. CDR1 is SEHNR, CDR2 FQNEAQ, per germline (reference sequence). The length of the CDR3 is 15 residues. CDR3 nucleotides: TGTGCCAGCAGACCGACAGGGTTCGACACCGGGGAGCTGTTTTTT. Translated, it gives CASRPTGFDTGELFF. The full variable domain, completed using reference TRBV7-9 and TRBJ2-2, is DTGVSQNPRHKITKRGQNVTFRCDPISEHNRLYWYRQTLGQGPEFLTYFQNEAQLEKSRLLSDRFSAERPKGSFSTLEIQRTEQGDSAMYLCASRPTGFDTGELFFGEGSRLTVL.

This clone was recorded only once. The chain combines TRBV24-1 with TRBJ2-2, with no clear D. Germline CDR1 KGHDR, CDR2 SFDVKD. Trimming shortened V by 9 bases and J by 0 bases, and 4 bases separated the two germline ends. This CDR3 is built from 12 residues. The chain's CDR3 is CATGANTGELFF. For the CDR3, the DNA is TGTGCCACCGGAGCGAACACCGGGGAGCTGTTTTTT.

J is TRBJ1-6 and V is TRBV7-9; D remains unclear. This CDR3 is 15 amino acids long. V lost 1 base to trimming and J lost 3 bases, with 7 bases between them. CDR1 is SEHNR, CDR2 FQNEAQ, per germline (reference sequence). The CDR3 sequence: CASSLVAVYNSPLHF. CDR3 nucleotide sequence: TGTGCCAGCAGCTTAGTGGCAGTCTATAATTCACCCCTCCACTTT.